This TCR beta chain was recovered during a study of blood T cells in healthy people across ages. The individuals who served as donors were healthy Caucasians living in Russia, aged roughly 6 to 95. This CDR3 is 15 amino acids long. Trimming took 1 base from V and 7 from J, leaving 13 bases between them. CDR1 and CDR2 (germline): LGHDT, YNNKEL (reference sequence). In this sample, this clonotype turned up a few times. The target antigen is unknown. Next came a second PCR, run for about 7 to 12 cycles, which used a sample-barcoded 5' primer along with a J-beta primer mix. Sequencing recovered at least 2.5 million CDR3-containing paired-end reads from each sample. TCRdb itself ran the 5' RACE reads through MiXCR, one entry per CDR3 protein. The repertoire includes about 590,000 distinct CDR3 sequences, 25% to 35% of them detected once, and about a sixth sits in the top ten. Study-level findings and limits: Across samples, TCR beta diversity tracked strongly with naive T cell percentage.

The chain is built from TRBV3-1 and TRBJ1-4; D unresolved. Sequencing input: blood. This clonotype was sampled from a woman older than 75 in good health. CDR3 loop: CASSQGGPGGEKLFF. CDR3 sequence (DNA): TGTGCCAGCAGCCAAGGTGGTCCAGGTGGTGAAAAACTGTTTTTT.